The 15 T cell receptor beta chains given below trace back to one sample, sequenced in a study of shared clonotypes between healthy human individuals. Generated by immunoSEQ multiplex PCR, the TCRdb table keeps only in-frame clones and is missing some. The top ten hold under 13% of the sample, which has a few hundred thousand clones, around 67% seen once. Sequenced material: memory CD4+ T cells sorted from blood. Subset: CD45RA-negative fraction. Receptor source: a man between 25 and 39 years old in good health.

The J gene is TRBJ1-5, the V gene TRBV7-2; maybe TRBD1 (5 bases). The CDR3 runs to 15 residues. Germline V CDR1 and CDR2: SGHTA, FQGNSA. V was clipped by 0 bases and J by 6 bases, with 12 bases between them. The CDR3 DNA is TGTGCCAGCAGCTTAGCCCCAGGGTATGGTCAGCCCCAGCATTTT. Its protein is CASSLAPGYGQPQHF.

The chain uses TRBV5-4 and TRBJ2-7; 9 positions agree with TRBD1. CDR1 is SGHNT, CDR2 YYREEE, per germline (reference sequence). The ends lost 3 bases at V and 1 base at J; junction bases unmatched: 2. The CDR3 runs 14 residues. CDR3 sequence: CASSSGQGSYEQYF. The CDR3 nucleotides read TGTGCCAGCAGCTCTGGACAGGGGTCCTACGAGCAGTACTTC. Filled out from reference TRBV5-4 and TRBJ2-7, the complete variable domain reads ETGVTQSPTHLIKTRGQQVTLRCSSQSGHNTVSWYQQALGQGPQFIFQYYREEENGRGNFPPRFSGLQFPNYSSELNVNALELDDSALYLCASSSGQGSYEQYFGPGTRLTVT.

The chain uses TRBV30 and TRBJ1-5; D not resolved. Trimming cost V 1 base and J 7 bases, with 17 bases left between them. The CDR3 consists of 15 residues. The germline V gene encodes CDR1 GTSNPN and CDR2 SVGIG (reference sequence). As DNA, the CDR3 is TGTGCCTGGAGTGCGGCGCAGGTTGGCGGCCAGCCCCAGCATTTT. Encoded protein: CAWSAAQVGGQPQHF.

The rearrangement joins TRBV27 to TRBJ2-7; possibly TRBD1 for D (5 bases). Trimming stripped 4 bases from V and 5 bases from J, with 21 bases between. Germline-derived CDR1 and CDR2 are MNHEY and SMNVEV (reference sequence). CDR3 length: 16 amino acids. CDR3 coding DNA: TGTGCCAGCAGTTCCAACGCCGGTCACAGGTCCCACGAGCAGTACTTC. It encodes CASSSNAGHRSHEQYF.

In its sample, this clone was seen many times. The chain recombines TRBV25-1 with TRBJ1-3, with D unclear. This CDR3 is built from 14 residues. CDR1 and CDR2 (germline): MGHDK, SYGVNS. V was shortened by 3 bases and J by 8 bases, with 14 bases between the two germline ends. The CDR3, as DNA: TGTGCCAGCAGTGACTTAGGACTTGCGGACACCATATATTTT. Translation gives CASSDLGLADTIYF.

This clone was seen only a few times. The rearrangement uses TRBV6-6 and TRBJ1-2; 10 bases are shared with TRBD1. The germline V gene encodes CDR1 MNHNY and CDR2 SVGAGI (reference sequence). Losses at the gene ends were 2 bases for V and 7 bases for J; bases not matched to a gene: 7. CDR3 length equals 15 residues. CDR3 region: CASSYTGTGEGGYTF. The CDR3 DNA follows: TGTGCCAGCAGTTACACCGGGACAGGGGAAGGTGGCTACACCTTC.

This chain links TRBV2 with TRBJ2-5; the match to TRBD1 covers 8 bases. The CDR3 contains 12 residues. Germline trimming cut 9 bases from V and 2 bases from J; bases unmatched to any gene: 2. Germline V gene lookup returns CDR1 SNHLY and CDR2 FYNNEI. The CDR3 reads CARGTGQETQYF. The CDR3 bases are TGTGCCAGAGGGACAGGACAAGAGACCCAGTACTTC.

V gene TRBV19 combines with J gene TRBJ2-3; D unresolved. The CDR3 runs 15 residues. Trimming took 5 bases from V and 6 from J, leaving 18 bases between them. The V gene's germline CDR1 is LNHDA and CDR2 SQIVND (reference sequence). The CDR3 loop reads CASSGSLTQRDTQYF. For the CDR3, the DNA is TGTGCCAGTAGTGGATCTTTAACCCAACGGGATACGCAGTATTTT.

There are many counts of this clone. The chain employs TRBV5-6 and TRBJ2-7; 7 bases agree with TRBD1. The V gene's germline CDR1 is SGHDT and CDR2 YYEEEE. This CDR3 is 13 amino acids long. With V trimmed by 10 bases and J by 3 bases, 10 bases remained unmatched. The CDR3 loop is CASSSGTVYEQYF. Here the CDR3 DNA reads TGTGCCTCCTCGTCCGGGACAGTCTACGAGCAGTACTTC.

This chain uses TRBV19 with TRBJ1-5; 7 bases agree with TRBD1. V was clipped by 5 bases and J by 4 bases; unmatched bases: 11. The germline V gene has CDR1 LNHDA and CDR2 SQIVND (reference sequence). The CDR3 extends over 16 amino acids. CDR3 region: CASSVSGTVKNQPQHF. The DNA of the CDR3 is TGTGCCAGTAGTGTATCCGGGACAGTGAAAAATCAGCCCCAGCATTTT.

This sequence joins TRBV12-1 and TRBJ1-3. TRBV12-1 is described as a pseudogene. This CDR3 comprises 15 residues. CDR3 DNA: TGTGCCAGCAGCTTTGCGTCTAGCTCTGGAAACACCATATATTTT. Translation: CASSFASSSGNTIYF.

Only a few counts were recorded for this clone. V and J are TRBV10-3 and TRBJ2-4; tentatively, D is TRBD1 or TRBD2 (6 bases each). This CDR3 contains 18 residues. Trimming removed 0 bases from V and 0 bases from J, with 15 bases in between. The germline CDR1 and CDR2 sequences are ENHRY and SYGVKD. The CDR3 nucleotides read TGTGCCATCAGTGAGTCCGGGGGACAAACTCTAGCCAAAAACATTCAGTACTTC. Translation gives CAISESGGQTLAKNIQYF.

This rearrangement joins TRBV11-1 to TRBJ1-1; perhaps TRBD1 as D (6 bases). Trimming cost V 1 base and J 0 bases, with 6 bases left between them. Germline V gives CDR1 SGHAT, CDR2 FQDESV (reference sequence). This CDR3 has 14 residues. The CDR3 region has the DNA TGTGCCAGCAGCTTAGACAGGGTGAACACTGAAGCTTTCTTT. Protein: CASSLDRVNTEAFF.

The CDR3 reads CASSLAGTVNEQYF. CDR3 sequence (DNA): TGTGCCAGCAGTTTAGCAGGGACCGTCAACGAGCAGTACTTC. This chain connects TRBV28 to TRBJ2-7; D is perhaps TRBD1 or TRBD2 (5 bases each). The CDR3 is 14 residues long. Germline V gives CDR1 MDHEN, CDR2 SYDVKM. V was trimmed by 2 bases and J by 5 bases, leaving 13 bases between them.

The CDR3 DNA reads TGCGCCAGCAGCCCACAGGGGGACACTGAAGCTTTCTTT. Translation gives CASSPQGDTEAFF. This sequence joins TRBV5-1 and TRBJ1-1; TRBD1 matches 8 bases. Per the germline V gene, CDR1 is SGHRS and CDR2 is YFSETQ. With V trimmed by 4 bases and J by 3 bases, 2 bases remained unmatched. CDR3 length: 13 amino acids.